This entry concerns a single TCR beta chain. This record comes from a study of blood T cell repertoires in COVID-19. Study context: Samples taken during acute and convalescent COVID-19 were collected in the United States, Italy and Spain. The cDNA or gDNA used as material had been derived from T cells, B-cell-depleted T cells, or PBMCs.

Under the authors' procedure: Estimation of nucleated cell counts was performed using reference gene primer amplification. Profiling relied on immunoSEQ multiplex PCR, and the TCRdb table lists in-frame clones only, not all of them. V, J and clone size were drawn from that table, and D and trimming were deduced from the DNA. The repertoire includes a few hundred thousand clones, roughly 83% of them detected once, and 1.5% to 2% sits in the top ten. Trimming at V came to 3 bases and at J to 4 bases, leaving 8 bases not matched to a gene. The CDR3 totals 15 residues. Germline V lookup: CDR1 GTSNPN, CDR2 SVGIG (reference sequence).

The sequencing sample was made of peripheral blood. The clonotype was recovered from a woman between 45 and 60 years old with acute or convalescent COVID-19. V usage is TRBV30 and J usage is TRBJ2-1; 8 nucleotides agree with TRBD1. Written as DNA, the CDR3 is TGTGCCTGGAGGGCCAGGGACAGGCGATACAATGAGCAGTTCTTC. Translation: CAWRARDRRYNEQFF.